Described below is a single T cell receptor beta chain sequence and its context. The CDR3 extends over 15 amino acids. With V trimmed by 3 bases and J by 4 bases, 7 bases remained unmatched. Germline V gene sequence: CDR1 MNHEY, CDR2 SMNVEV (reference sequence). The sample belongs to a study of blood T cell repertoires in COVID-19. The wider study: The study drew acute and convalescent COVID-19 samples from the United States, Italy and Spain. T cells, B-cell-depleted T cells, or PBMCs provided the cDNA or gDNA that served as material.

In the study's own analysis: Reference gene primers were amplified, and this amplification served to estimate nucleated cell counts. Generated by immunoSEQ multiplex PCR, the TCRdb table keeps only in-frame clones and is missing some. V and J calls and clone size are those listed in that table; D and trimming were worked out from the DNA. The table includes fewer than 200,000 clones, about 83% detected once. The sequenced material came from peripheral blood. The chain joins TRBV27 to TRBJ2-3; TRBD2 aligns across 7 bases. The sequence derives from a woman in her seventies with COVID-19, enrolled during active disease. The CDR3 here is CASSFYGLVADTQYF. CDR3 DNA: TGTGCCAGCAGTTTCTATGGACTAGTTGCAGATACGCAGTATTTT.